These 8 T cell receptor beta chains were sequenced from one sample in a study of shared clonotypes between healthy human individuals. Assay: immunoSEQ multiplex PCR; the TCRdb copy retains only in-frame clones and omits some. The sample comprises 2.3 million or so clones, 80% to 95% of which are singletons, and about 0.39% rests with the top ten. Sequencing used naive CD4+ T cells from PBMCs. The subset is: CD45RA+ positively selected. The receptors come from a man between 18 and 29 years old in good health. Some clones in this sample may be carry-over from other donors' samples.

The chain is built from TRBV6-1 and TRBJ1-2; perhaps TRBD1 as D (6 bases). The CDR3 is made up of 12 amino acids. From germline, CDR1 is MNHNS and CDR2 SASEGT. V lost 6 bases to trimming and J lost 7 bases, with 12 bases between them. CDR3: CASRDTGSGYTF. The CDR3 nucleotides are TGTGCCAGCAGGGATACAGGGTCTGGCTACACCTTC.

J is TRBJ2-3 and V is TRBV9; weak D call: TRBD2 (6 bases). Trimming stripped 2 bases from V and 1 base from J, with 20 bases between. The CDR3 spans 18 residues. Germline loops: CDR1 SGDLS, CDR2 YYNGEE. The CDR3 DNA reads as TGTGCCAGCAGCGTTTCCTCTATGCAGCGGGCTCGCACAGATACGCAGTATTTT. It is translated as CASSVSSMQRARTDTQYF.

J is TRBJ2-3 and V is TRBV6-1; 7 nucleotides line up with TRBD1. There are 16 residues in the CDR3. Unmatched junction bases numbered 11, after V lost 4 bases and J lost 4 bases. CDR1 and CDR2 (germline): MNHNS, SASEGT. The CDR3 here is CASSGRGQPAADTQYF. The DNA of the CDR3 is TGTGCCAGCAGTGGTAGGGGACAGCCGGCGGCAGATACGCAGTATTTT.

This sequence joins TRBV5-1 and TRBJ2-1; tentative D call: TRBD1 (6 bases). CDR3 length: 14 amino acids. V was pared by 0 bases and J by 3 bases, with 7 bases between. Germline values: CDR1 SGHRS, CDR2 YFSETQ. As DNA, the CDR3 is TGCGCCAGCAGCTTGGAACAGGGCTACAATGAGCAGTTCTTC. Translation gives CASSLEQGYNEQFF.

The chain joins TRBV6-1 to TRBJ2-7; D uncertain. Trimming took off 3 bases at V and 7 bases at J, with 13 bases between the two ends. Germline V gives CDR1 MNHNS, CDR2 SASEGT. There are 13 residues in the CDR3. The CDR3 sequence: CASSDPALGEQYF. The CDR3 nucleotides are TGTGCCAGCAGTGACCCTGCCCTGGGAGAGCAGTACTTC.

As for this clone: The same CDR3 is also encoded by other DNA sequences in this sample. This chain uses TRBV5-1 with TRBJ2-7, with D uncertain. This CDR3 has 13 residues. CDR1 is SGHRS and CDR2 is YFSETQ in the germline V gene. With 0 bases removed from V and 2 bases from J, the gap between germline ends came to 6 bases. CDR3 in amino acids: CASSLEGTYEQYF. CDR3 DNA sequence: TGCGCCAGCAGCTTGGAAGGGACCTACGAGCAGTACTTC.

This clone appeared a single time. The chain uses TRBV7-9 and TRBJ2-7; no clear D. The germline CDR1 and CDR2 sequences are SEHNR and FQNEAQ (reference sequence). The CDR3 is 12 residues long. V was pared by 4 bases and J by 6 bases, with 10 bases between. DNA of the CDR3: TGTGCCAGCAGCTCCCCCCCCCTCGAGCAGTACTTC. Translation gives CASSSPPLEQYF.

The rearrangement joins TRBV25-1 to TRBJ1-4, with 7 positions matching TRBD1. J was trimmed by 10 bases and V by 6 bases; bases with no gene match: 14. CDR1 is MGHDK and CDR2 is SYGVNS in the germline V gene. This CDR3 has 15 residues. The CDR3 loop reads CASSDPGQIVGKLFF. CDR3 nucleotides: TGTGCCAGCAGCGACCCGGGACAGATTGTTGGAAAACTGTTTTTT.